The clone carrying this T cell receptor beta chain showed up many times. This sample is part of a study of regulatory T cells in long-lasting Graves disease. This CDR3 has 16 amino acids. Trimming took off 2 bases at V and 0 bases at J, with 13 bases between the two ends. The germline V gene encodes CDR1 SNHLY and CDR2 FYNNEI. Library construction for TCR beta used iRepertoire HTBI primers and Arm-PCR of CDR3 regions. TCRdb recomputed calls from the multiplex PCR reads with MiXCR, one row per CDR3 protein. The table lists a few hundred thousand distinct CDR3 sequences, about 11% of them singletons. Sample time point: newly diagnosed GD, antithyroid drugs for less than 3 months. PBMC RNA served as the TCR library source. Guidelines of the American Thyroid Association were used to diagnose Graves' disease. This sample was also put to use in a study of T cells in Graves' hyperthyroidism and ophthalmopathy. Per that paper: Reasons for excluding patients were uncontrolled infection, other autoimmune disease, pregnancy or lactation. HTBI primers were used for first-round RT-PCR of the TCR CDR3.

The sequence derives from a woman younger than 35 with Graves disease. The sequencing used peripheral blood mononuclear cells (PBMCs), collected at new diagnosis, from a patient treated with antithyroid drugs. This sequence joins TRBV2 and TRBJ1-1; D is possibly TRBD1 (5 bases). The CDR3 nucleotides are TGTGCCAGCAGTGAACATGGAGGGGCGATGAACACTGAAGCTTTCTTT. Residues: CASSEHGGAMNTEAFF.